This T cell receptor (beta chain) is from a study of OX40 agonist ivuxolimab in advanced cancers. For the study at large: Given to patients was ivuxolimab, an agonistic anti-OX40 (CD134) antibody. Three individuals attained partial responses, comprising one hepatocellular carcinoma case and two cutaneous melanoma cases.

The method was immunoSEQ multiplex PCR; TCRdb's version includes in-frame clones alone and lacks a portion of them. The repertoire holds roughly 20,000 clones, with 80% to 90% as singletons. V was pared by 0 bases and J by 1 base, with 17 bases between. Germline CDR1 GTSNPN, CDR2 SVGIG (reference sequence). CDR3 length equals 17 residues. Regarding the study as a whole: Among T cells, CD8+ cells averaged more expanded clones than CD4+ cells.

This clone was counted once. Its target is unknown. The TCR sequence derives from an adult with an advanced solid tumor such as melanoma, head and neck, liver or kidney cancer. The genes are TRBV30 and TRBJ2-3; D is perhaps TRBD1 or TRBD2 (5 bases each). The material sequenced was CD4+ or CD8+ T cells sorted from blood, taken in a trial of the OX40 agonist ivuxolimab. Here the CDR3 DNA reads TGTGCCTGGAGTGTACGGGACGTTAGTTTTGGCACAGATACGCAGTATTTT. Its protein product is CAWSVRDVSFGTDTQYF.